This T cell receptor beta chain was captured in a study of cytomegalovirus exposure and HLA in healthy donors. Turning to this clone: Antigen: not known.

PCR used 60 Vbeta primers and 13 Jbeta primers. The table came from immunoSEQ multiplex PCR; TCRdb's copy has only in-frame clones and leaves some out. This sample yields around 140,000 clones, of which about four fifths are seen a single time; about 6.6% belongs to the top ten. General study results and limits: Later work found most CMV-associated TCR beta chains apparently HLA-restricted. Earlier analysis looked at TCR beta V segments, and most were productive about 87% or about 30% of the time.

With V trimmed by 3 bases and J by 5 bases, 13 bases remained unmatched. The CDR3 is 17 residues long. CDR1 is MGHDK and CDR2 is SYGVNS in the germline V gene. The chain links TRBV25-1 to TRBJ2-1; the match to TRBD1 covers 7 bases. Material: PBMCs. The receptor was isolated from a woman aged 40 to 55 in good health and CMV-seropositive. DNA for the CDR3: TGTGCCAGCAGTGATCCCAAGGGACAGCTAACCGACAATGAGCAGTTCTTC. Residues: CASSDPKGQLTDNEQFF.